The clone carrying this TCR beta chain was observed many times. Germline V lookup: CDR1 SEHNR, CDR2 FQNEAQ (reference sequence). CDR3 length equals 15 residues. V lost 3 bases and J 1 base, leaving 9 bases between the germline ends. TCRdb redid the calling of the RT-PCR reads with MiXCR, one entry per CDR3 protein. The sample lists a few hundred thousand distinct CDR3 sequences, 21% occurring once. This record comes from a study of response to subunit inactivated influenza vaccine. The sequencing here drew on PBMCs from blood, taken approximately 22 months after vaccination. The J gene is TRBJ2-2, the V gene TRBV7-9; either TRBD1 or TRBD2 may fit D (6 bases each). This TCR came from a man in his fifties or sixties who received an inactivated influenza vaccine. CDR3 residues: CASSFGGVNTGELFF. DNA for the CDR3: TGTGCCAGCAGCTTCGGGGGCGTGAACACCGGGGAGCTGTTTTTT.